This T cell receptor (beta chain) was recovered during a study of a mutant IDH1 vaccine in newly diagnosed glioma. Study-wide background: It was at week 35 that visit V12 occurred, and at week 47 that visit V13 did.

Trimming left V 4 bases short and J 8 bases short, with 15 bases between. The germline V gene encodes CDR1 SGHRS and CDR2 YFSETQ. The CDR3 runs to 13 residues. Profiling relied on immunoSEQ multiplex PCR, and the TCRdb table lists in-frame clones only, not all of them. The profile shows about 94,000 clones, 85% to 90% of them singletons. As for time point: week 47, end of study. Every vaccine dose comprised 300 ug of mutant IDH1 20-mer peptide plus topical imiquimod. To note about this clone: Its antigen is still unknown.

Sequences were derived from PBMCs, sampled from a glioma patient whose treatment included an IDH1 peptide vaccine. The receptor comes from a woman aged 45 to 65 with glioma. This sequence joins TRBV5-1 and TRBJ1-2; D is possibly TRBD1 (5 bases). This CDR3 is CASSPGAGKGYTF. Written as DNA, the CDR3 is TGCGCCAGCAGCCCCGGGGCAGGGAAGGGCTACACCTTC.